The 6 T cell receptor beta chains reported below all come from one sample, sequenced in a study of shared clonotypes between healthy human individuals (TCRdb year 2020). Library creation used the immunoSEQ multiplex PCR assay. Sourced from immuneACCESS, this table was stored by TCRdb with only in-frame sequences that have V and J called. A share of the clones is absent; for the studies checked, an unresolved V gene accounts for under half, and the remainder has no known explanation. The sample table contains under 2,000,000 clones; only one count was recorded for about 95% of them. The ten most abundant clones make up 1% to 1.5% of the sample. CD8 naive samples were CD45RO-negative cells positively selected for CCR7, giving a CD45RA+CCR7+ population that excluded TemRA cells. Sequencing was performed on naive CD8+ T cells sorted from blood. What this sample's cell subset or site label stands for: CD45RA+CCR7+. The receptors originated from a man younger than 30 in good health.

The chain carries TRBV9 and TRBJ2-1, with a tentative D call TRBD2 (6 bases). The CDR3 runs 16 residues. Germline loops: CDR1 SGDLS, CDR2 YYNGEE. Trimming removed 3 bases at V and 8 bases at J, with 21 bases between. CDR3 amino acids: CASSAMGTPMVHEQFF. In nucleotides, the CDR3 is TGTGCCAGCAGCGCGATGGGGACTCCGATGGTCCATGAGCAGTTCTTC.

This sequence joins TRBV4-1 and TRBJ2-1; D gene ambiguous. CDR1 is MGHRA, CDR2 YSYEKL, per germline. The CDR3 has 13 amino acids. The V end was cut by 1 base, the J end by 7 bases, with 8 bases between. The CDR3 reads CASSQALVNEQFF. CDR3 sequence (DNA): TGCGCCAGCAGCCAAGCCCTAGTTAATGAGCAGTTCTTC.

CDR3 in amino acids: CASSQGTENTEAFF. The CDR3 DNA reads TGCGCCAGCAGTCAGGGCACAGAGAACACTGAAGCTTTCTTT. J is TRBJ1-1 and V is TRBV23-1, with unresolved D. TRBV23-1 is marked as an open reading frame, function uncertain. This CDR3 has 14 amino acids. V was clipped by 3 bases and J by 1 base, with 9 bases between them.

This chain joins TRBV30 and TRBJ2-3; no reliable D call. Germline loops: CDR1 GTSNPN, CDR2 SVGIG (reference sequence). This CDR3 is built from 14 residues. V lost 2 bases and J lost 1, with 10 bases in between. CDR3 sequence: CAWSMREGTDTQYF. The DNA of the CDR3 is TGTGCCTGGAGTATGAGAGAGGGCACAGATACGCAGTATTTT.

Comment on this clone: A read error may account for a junction end that differs from germline. V is TRBV5-1 and J is TRBJ2-7; TRBD1 aligns across 9 bases. There are 12 residues in the CDR3. Germline V lookup: CDR1 SGHRS, CDR2 YFSETQ. The CDR3 reads CASSGTGTGPNF. CDR3 DNA: TGCGCCAGCAGCGGAACCGGGACAGGGCCAAACTTC.

CDR3 region: CASSFWWGTGRGSNQPQHF. The CDR3 DNA is TGTGCCAGCAGCTTCTGGTGGGGGACAGGGAGGGGTAGCAATCAGCCCCAGCATTTT. The V gene is TRBV5-6, the J gene TRBJ1-5; 9 bases agree with TRBD1. Per germline, CDR1 SGHDT and CDR2 YYEEEE. The ends lost 2 bases at V and 0 bases at J; junction bases unmatched: 12. This CDR3 has 19 amino acids.